The clone carrying this T cell receptor (beta chain) was recorded many times. Its antigen remains unidentified. There were TCR beta CDR3 regions amplified from RNA transcripts. The HTBI primer set served for first-round RT-PCR of the TCR CDR3. TCRdb reanalysed the multiplex PCR reads using MiXCR and keeps one entry per CDR3 protein. The top ten hold about 30% of the sample, which has 270,000 or so distinct CDR3 sequences, about 16% seen once. Germline values: CDR1 SGHTA, CDR2 FQGNSA. The CDR3 extends over 17 amino acids. V gave up 5 bases and J gave up 0 bases, with 16 bases separating them. The data were obtained in a study of T cells in Graves' hyperthyroidism and ophthalmopathy. Whole-study context: Staff took peripheral blood when the initial diagnosis was made, before any treatment began.

Whole-study findings and limits: Most clonotypes that expanded in the thyroid above 0.001 also showed up in blood.

J is TRBJ2-2 and V is TRBV7-2; D is possibly TRBD2 (6 bases). This TCR was recovered from a woman aged 50 to 60 with Graves' hyperthyroidism that later progressed to Graves' ophthalmopathy. The specimen was blood. Here the CDR3 reads CASSPTRASANTGELFF. The CDR3 DNA follows: TGTGCCAGCAGCCCAACTCGGGCTAGCGCGAACACCGGGGAGCTGTTTTTT.